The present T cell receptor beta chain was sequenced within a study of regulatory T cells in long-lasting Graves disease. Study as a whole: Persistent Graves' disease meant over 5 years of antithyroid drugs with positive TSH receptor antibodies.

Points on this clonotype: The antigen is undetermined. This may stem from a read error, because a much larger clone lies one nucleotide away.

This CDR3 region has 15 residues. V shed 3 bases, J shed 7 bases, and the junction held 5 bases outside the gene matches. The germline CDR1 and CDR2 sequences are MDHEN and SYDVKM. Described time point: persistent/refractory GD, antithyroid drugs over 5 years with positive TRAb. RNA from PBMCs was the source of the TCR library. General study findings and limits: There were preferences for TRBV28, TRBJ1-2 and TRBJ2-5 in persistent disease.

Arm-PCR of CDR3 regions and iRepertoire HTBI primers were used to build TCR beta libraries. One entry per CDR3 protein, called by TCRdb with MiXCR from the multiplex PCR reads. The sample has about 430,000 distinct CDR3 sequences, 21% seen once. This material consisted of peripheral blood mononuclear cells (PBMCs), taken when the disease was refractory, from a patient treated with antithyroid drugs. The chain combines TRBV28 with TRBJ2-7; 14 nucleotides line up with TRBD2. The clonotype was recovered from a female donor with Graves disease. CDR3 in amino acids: CASSLTGLAGDEQYF. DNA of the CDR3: TGTGCCAGCAGTTTGACGGGACTAGCGGGAGATGAGCAGTACTTC.